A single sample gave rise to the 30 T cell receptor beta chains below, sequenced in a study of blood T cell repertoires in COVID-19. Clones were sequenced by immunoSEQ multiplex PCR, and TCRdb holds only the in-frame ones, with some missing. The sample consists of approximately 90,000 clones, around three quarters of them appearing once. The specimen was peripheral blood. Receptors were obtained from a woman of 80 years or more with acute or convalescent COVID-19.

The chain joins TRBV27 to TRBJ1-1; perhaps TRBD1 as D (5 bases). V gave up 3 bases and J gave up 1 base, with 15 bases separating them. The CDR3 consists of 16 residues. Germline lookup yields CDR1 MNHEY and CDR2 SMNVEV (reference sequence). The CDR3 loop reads CASSFGAGLWNTEAFF. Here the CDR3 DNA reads TGTGCCAGCAGTTTCGGTGCGGGACTCTGGAACACTGAAGCTTTCTTT.

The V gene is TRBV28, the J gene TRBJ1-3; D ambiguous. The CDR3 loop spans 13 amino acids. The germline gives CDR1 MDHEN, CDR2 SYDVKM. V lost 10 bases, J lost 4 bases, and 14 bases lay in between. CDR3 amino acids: CATSRGTGNTIYF. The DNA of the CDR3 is TGTGCCACCTCCCGGGGAACAGGAAACACCATATATTTT.

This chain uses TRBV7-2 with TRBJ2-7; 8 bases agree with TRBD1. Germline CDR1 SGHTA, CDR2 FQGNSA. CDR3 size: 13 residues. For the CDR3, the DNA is TGTGACCTAAGGACAGGGCCCTCCTACGAGCAGTACTTC. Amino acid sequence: CDLRTGPSYEQYF.

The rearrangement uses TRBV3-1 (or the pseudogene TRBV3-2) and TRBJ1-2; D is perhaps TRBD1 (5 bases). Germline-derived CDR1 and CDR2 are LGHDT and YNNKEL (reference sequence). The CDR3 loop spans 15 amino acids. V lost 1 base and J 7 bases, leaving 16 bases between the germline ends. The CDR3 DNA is TGTGCCAGCAGCCAAGTCCCAGGGTATTTGCGTGGCTACACCTTC. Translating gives CASSQVPGYLRGYTF.

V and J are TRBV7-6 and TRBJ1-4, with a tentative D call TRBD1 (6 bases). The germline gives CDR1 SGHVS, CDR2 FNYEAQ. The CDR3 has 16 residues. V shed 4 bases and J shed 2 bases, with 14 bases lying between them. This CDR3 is CASSSRRGRTNEKLFF. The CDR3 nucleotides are TGTGCCAGCAGCTCACGCAGGGGCAGGACTAATGAAAAACTGTTTTTT.

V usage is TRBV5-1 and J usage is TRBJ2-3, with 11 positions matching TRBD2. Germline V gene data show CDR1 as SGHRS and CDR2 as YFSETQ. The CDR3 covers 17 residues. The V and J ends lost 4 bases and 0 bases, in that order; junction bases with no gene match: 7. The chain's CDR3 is CASSEVAGGPSTDTQYF. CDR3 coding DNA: TGCGCCAGCAGCGAAGTAGCGGGAGGGCCGAGCACAGATACGCAGTATTTT.

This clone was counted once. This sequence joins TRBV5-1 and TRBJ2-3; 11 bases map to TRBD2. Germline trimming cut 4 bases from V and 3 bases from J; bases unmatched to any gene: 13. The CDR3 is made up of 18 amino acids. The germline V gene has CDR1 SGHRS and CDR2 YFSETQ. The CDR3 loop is CASSVLAGGSYYTDTQYF. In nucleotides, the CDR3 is TGCGCCAGCAGCGTTTTAGCGGGAGGGTCTTATTATACAGATACGCAGTATTTT.

The CDR3 is CASSLARKQAASRTQYF. The CDR3, as DNA: TGTGCCAGCAGCTTAGCTCGGAAACAGGCCGCCTCAAGGACCCAGTACTTC. The V call is TRBV7-9, the J call TRBJ2-5; possibly TRBD1 for D (5 bases). Trimming shortened V by 0 bases and J by 7 bases, and 21 bases separated the two germline ends. The CDR3 runs 17 residues. The germline V gene has CDR1 SEHNR and CDR2 FQNEAQ (reference sequence).

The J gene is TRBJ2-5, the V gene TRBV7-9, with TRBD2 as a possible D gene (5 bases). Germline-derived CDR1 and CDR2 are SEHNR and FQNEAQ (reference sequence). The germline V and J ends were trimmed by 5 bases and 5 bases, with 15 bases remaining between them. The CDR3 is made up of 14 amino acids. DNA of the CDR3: TGTGCCAGCAGCAAGTGGGGAGTTGTGGAGACCCAGTACTTC. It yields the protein CASSKWGVVETQYF.

CDR3 in amino acids: CASSPTGRRDTEAFF. CDR3 DNA: TGTGCCAGCAGCCCAACAGGACGTCGAGATACTGAAGCTTTCTTT. The chain couples TRBV6-2 or TRBV6-3 to TRBJ1-1; a possible D gene is TRBD1 (5 bases). The CDR3 loop spans 15 amino acids. V was trimmed by 6 bases and J by 5 bases, leaving 19 bases between them. The germline V gene encodes CDR1 MNHEY and CDR2 SVGEGT.

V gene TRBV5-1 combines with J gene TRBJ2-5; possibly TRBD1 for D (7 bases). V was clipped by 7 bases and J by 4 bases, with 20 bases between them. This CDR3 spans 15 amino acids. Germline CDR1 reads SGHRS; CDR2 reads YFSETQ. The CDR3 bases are TGCGCCAGCTATTCCGGGGGAAGGACAGGAGAGACCCAGTACTTC. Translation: CASYSGGRTGETQYF.

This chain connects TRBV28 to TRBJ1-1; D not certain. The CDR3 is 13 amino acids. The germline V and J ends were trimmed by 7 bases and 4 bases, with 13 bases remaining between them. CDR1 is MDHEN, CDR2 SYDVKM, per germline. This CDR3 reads CASTLRQVTEAFF. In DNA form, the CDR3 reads TGTGCCAGCACCTTAAGGCAGGTCACTGAAGCTTTCTTT. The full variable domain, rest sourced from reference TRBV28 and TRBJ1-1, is DVKVTQSSRYLVKRTGEKVFLECVQDMDHENMFWYRQDPGLGLRLIYFSYDVKMKEKGDIPEGYSVSREKKERFSLILESASTNQTSMYLCASTLRQVTEAFFGQGTRLTVV.

DNA of the CDR3: TGTGCCAGCAGTTTAGGAGGGATCACTGAAGCTTTCTTT. It encodes CASSLGGITEAFF. V and J are TRBV27 and TRBJ1-1; the D is unclear. Germline V gene data show CDR1 as MNHEY and CDR2 as SMNVEV (reference sequence). The CDR3 totals 13 residues. Trimming pared 2 bases from V and 4 bases from J, leaving 8 bases between.

The CDR3 sequence is CAVSGRGEETQYF. DNA of the CDR3: TGTGCTGTAAGCGGGAGAGGAGAGGAGACCCAGTACTTC. This chain links TRBV5-4 with TRBJ2-5, with 8 bases lining up with TRBD2. The CDR3 length is 13 residues. Germline lookup yields CDR1 SGHNT and CDR2 YYREEE (reference sequence).

CDR3 residues: CASSRVDRNSGNTIYF. In nucleotides, the CDR3 is TGTGCCAGCAGCCGGGTGGACAGAAACTCTGGAAACACCATATATTTT. This rearrangement joins TRBV5-6 to TRBJ1-3; a weak D match, TRBD1 (6 bases). Looked up from germline, CDR1 is SGHDT and CDR2 is YYEEEE. This CDR3 comprises 16 residues. Deletions cut 4 bases from V and 0 bases from J, with 14 bases between. Drawing the rest from reference TRBV5-6 and TRBJ1-3, the complete variable domain is DAGVTQSPTHLIKTRGQQVTLRCSPKSGHDTVSWYQQALGQGPQFIFQYYEEEERQRGNFPDRFSGHQFPNYSSELNVNALLLGDSALYLCASSRVDRNSGNTIYFGEGSWLTVV.

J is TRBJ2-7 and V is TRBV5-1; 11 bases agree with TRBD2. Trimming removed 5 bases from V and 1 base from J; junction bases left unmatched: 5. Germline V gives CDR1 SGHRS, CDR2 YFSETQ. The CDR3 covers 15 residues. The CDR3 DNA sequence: TGCGCCAGCAGTAAGAGACTAGCGGGGTCCTACGAGCAGTACTTC. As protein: CASSKRLAGSYEQYF. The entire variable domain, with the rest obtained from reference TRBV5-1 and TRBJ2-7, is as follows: KAGVTQTPRYLIKTRGQQVTLSCSPISGHRSVSWYQQTPGQGLQFLFEYFSETQRNKGNFPGRFSGRQFSNSRSEMNVSTLELGDSALYLCASSKRLAGSYEQYFGPGTRLTVT.

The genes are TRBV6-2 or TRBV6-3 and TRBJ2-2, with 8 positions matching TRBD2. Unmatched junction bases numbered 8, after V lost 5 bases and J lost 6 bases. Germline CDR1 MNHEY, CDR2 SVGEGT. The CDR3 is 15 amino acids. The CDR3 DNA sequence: TGTGCCAGCAGTAGGGTCGGGGGGGCCGCCGGGGAGCTGTTTTTT. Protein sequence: CASSRVGGAAGELFF.

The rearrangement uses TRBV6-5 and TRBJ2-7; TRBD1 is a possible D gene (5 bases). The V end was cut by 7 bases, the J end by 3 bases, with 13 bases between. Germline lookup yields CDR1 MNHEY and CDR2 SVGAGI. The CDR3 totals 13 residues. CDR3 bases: TGTGCCAGCAATCCTCAGGGTTTCTACGAGCAGTACTTC. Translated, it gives CASNPQGFYEQYF.

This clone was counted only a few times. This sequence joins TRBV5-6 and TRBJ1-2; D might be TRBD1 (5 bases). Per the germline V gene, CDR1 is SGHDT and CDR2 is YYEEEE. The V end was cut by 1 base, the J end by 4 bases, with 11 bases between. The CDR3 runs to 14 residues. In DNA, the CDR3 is TGTGCCAGCAGCTTGCTCGACAGTTCCTATGGCTACACCTTC. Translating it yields CASSLLDSSYGYTF. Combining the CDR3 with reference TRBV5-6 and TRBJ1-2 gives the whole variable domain DAGVTQSPTHLIKTRGQQVTLRCSPKSGHDTVSWYQQALGQGPQFIFQYYEEEERQRGNFPDRFSGHQFPNYSSELNVNALLLGDSALYLCASSLLDSSYGYTFGSGTRLTVV.

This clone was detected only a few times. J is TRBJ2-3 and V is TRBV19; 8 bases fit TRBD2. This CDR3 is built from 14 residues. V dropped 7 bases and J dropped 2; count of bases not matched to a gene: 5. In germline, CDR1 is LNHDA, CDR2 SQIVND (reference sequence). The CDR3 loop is CASTTSGTTDTQYF. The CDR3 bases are TGTGCCAGTACTACTAGCGGTACCACAGATACGCAGTATTTT.

The CDR3 region is CASSIGRGLLGQPQHF. CDR3 DNA: TGTGCCAGTAGTATTGGCAGGGGACTACTTGGTCAGCCCCAGCATTTT. This chain joins TRBV19 and TRBJ1-5, with D perhaps matching TRBD1 (6 bases). The CDR3 contains 16 residues. The V gene's germline CDR1 is LNHDA and CDR2 SQIVND (reference sequence). With 3 bases removed from V and 6 bases from J, the gap between germline ends came to 18 bases.

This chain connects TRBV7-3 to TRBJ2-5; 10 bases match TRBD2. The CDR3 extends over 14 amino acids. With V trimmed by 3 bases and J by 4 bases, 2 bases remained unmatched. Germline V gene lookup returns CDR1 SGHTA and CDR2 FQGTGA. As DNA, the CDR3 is TGTGCCAGCAGCTTCTCTAGCGGGGGAGAGACCCAGTACTTC. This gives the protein CASSFSSGGETQYF. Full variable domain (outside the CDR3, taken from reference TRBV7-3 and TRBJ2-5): GAGVSQTPSNKVTEKGKYVELRCDPISGHTALYWYRQSLGQGPEFLIYFQGTGAADDSGLPNDRFFAVRPEGSVSTLKIQRTERGDSAVYLCASSFSSGGETQYFGPGTRLLVL.

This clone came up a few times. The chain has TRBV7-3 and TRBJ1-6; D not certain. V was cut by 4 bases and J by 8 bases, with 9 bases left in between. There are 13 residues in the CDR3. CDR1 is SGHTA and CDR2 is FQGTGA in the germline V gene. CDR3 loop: CASSYKGDSPLHF. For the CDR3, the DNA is TGTGCCAGCAGCTATAAGGGAGATTCACCCCTCCACTTT.

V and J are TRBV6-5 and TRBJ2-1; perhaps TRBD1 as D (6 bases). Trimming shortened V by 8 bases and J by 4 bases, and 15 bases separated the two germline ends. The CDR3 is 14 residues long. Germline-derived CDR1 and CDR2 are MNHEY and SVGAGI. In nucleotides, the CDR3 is TGTGCCAGCCTCCGGCAGGGGAATTACAATGAGCAGTTCTTC. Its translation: CASLRQGNYNEQFF.

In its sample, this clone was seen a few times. The CDR3 DNA is TGTGCCAGCAGCCCGGGACAAATGGGGGATGGCTACACCTTC. Its translation: CASSPGQMGDGYTF. The chain has TRBV7-9 and TRBJ1-2; perhaps TRBD1 as D (6 bases). The CDR3 is 14 residues long. Trimming took 5 bases from V and 6 from J, leaving 16 bases between them. Germline V gives CDR1 SEHNR, CDR2 FQNEAQ (reference sequence).

The CDR3 coding sequence is TGTGCCAGCACCCCCGGGACTAGCGGGAGGGGCTACGAGCAGTACTTC. It encodes CASTPGTSGRGYEQYF. J is TRBJ2-7 and V is TRBV5-4; TRBD2 agrees at 16 bases. This CDR3 spans 16 amino acids. V shed 6 bases and J 3 bases; nucleotides not matched to a gene: 6. Germline-derived CDR1 and CDR2 are SGHNT and YYREEE (reference sequence).

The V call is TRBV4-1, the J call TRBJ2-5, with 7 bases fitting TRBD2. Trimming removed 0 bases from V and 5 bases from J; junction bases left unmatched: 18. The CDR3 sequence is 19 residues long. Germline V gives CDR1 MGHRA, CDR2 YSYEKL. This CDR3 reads CASSQEGGLADPRRETQYF. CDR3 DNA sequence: TGCGCCAGCAGCCAAGAAGGCGGGCTAGCGGACCCTAGGAGGGAGACCCAGTACTTC.

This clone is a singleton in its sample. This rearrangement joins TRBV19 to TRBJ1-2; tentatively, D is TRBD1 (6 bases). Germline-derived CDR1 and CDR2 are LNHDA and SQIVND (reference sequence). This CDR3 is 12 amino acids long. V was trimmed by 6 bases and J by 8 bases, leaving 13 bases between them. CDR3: CASRPGDWGYTF. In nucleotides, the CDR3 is TGTGCCAGTAGACCAGGGGATTGGGGCTACACCTTC.

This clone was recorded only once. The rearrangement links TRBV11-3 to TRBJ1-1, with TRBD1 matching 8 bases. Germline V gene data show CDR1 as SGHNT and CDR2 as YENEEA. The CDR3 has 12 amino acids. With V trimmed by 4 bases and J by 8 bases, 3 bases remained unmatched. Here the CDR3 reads CASSSRTGEAFF. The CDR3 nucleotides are TGTGCCAGCAGCTCAAGGACAGGGGAAGCTTTCTTT.

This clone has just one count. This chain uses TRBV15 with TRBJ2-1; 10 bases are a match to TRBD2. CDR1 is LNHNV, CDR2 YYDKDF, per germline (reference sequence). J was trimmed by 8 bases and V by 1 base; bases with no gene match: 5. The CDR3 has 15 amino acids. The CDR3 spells CATSRGASGSDEQFF. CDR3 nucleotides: TGTGCCACCAGCAGAGGGGCTAGCGGGAGTGATGAGCAGTTCTTC.